A single sample is the source of the 15 T cell receptor beta chains below, sequenced in a study of post-analysis software for immune sequencing data. Findings and limits, study-wide: TRBV5-6, TRBV5-1 and TRBV20-1 belonged to a set of about 5 TRBV segments that were more frequent in patients than controls.

Their cognate antigens are unknown. Unique molecular identifiers were present in the TCR beta cDNA libraries. TCRdb analysed the PCR reads with MiXCR anew, one entry per CDR3 protein. This sample has approximately 400,000 distinct CDR3 sequences; around 37% occur once, and the top ten carry roughly 12%. The sequenced material came from blood. Receptors were obtained from a girl under 18 with multiple sclerosis.

This clonotype turned up a few times. This chain links TRBV7-9 with TRBJ2-7, with TRBD1 matching 9 bases. Germline V gene data show CDR1 as SEHNR and CDR2 as FQNEAQ (reference sequence). V dropped 5 bases and J dropped 1; count of bases not matched to a gene: 3. This CDR3 is 14 amino acids long. CDR3 protein: CASSRTGESYEQYF. CDR3 sequence (DNA): TGTGCCAGCAGCCGGACAGGGGAGTCCTACGAGCAGTACTTC.

The rearrangement joins TRBV9 to TRBJ1-2; D remains ambiguous. V lost 4 bases to trimming and J lost 7 bases, with 14 bases between them. Looked up from germline, CDR1 is SGDLS and CDR2 is YYNGEE. The CDR3 is made up of 13 amino acids. In DNA, the CDR3 is TGTGCCAGCAGCTCAACGGTGGGGATTGGCTACACCTTC. Translating gives CASSSTVGIGYTF.

Worth noting for this clonotype: This may arise from a read error, as a much more abundant clone is one base away. This chain connects TRBV28 to TRBJ2-1, with 11 bases lining up with TRBD2. This CDR3 has 17 residues. The V gene's germline CDR1 is MDHEN and CDR2 SYDVKM. CDR3 sequence (DNA): TGTGCCAGCAGTTCGCTAGCGGGGGGTTTCTCCTACGATGAGCAGTTCTTC. Its protein product is CASSSLAGGFSYDEQFF.

A few counts support this clonotype. The J gene is TRBJ2-4, the V gene TRBV9; the D gene is possibly TRBD2 (5 bases). The CDR3 runs to 13 residues. Per the germline V gene, CDR1 is SGDLS and CDR2 is YYNGEE. The V gene lost 0 bases and the J gene lost 9 bases, with 10 bases spanning the gap. The CDR3 nucleotides read TGTGCCAGCAGCGTAGCCGGAGGTGGCATTCAGTACTTC. This encodes CASSVAGGGIQYF.

The chain combines TRBV12-3 or TRBV12-4 with TRBJ2-1; 7 nucleotides align to TRBD2. The length of the CDR3 is 15 residues. V lost 9 bases to trimming and J lost 5 bases; unmatched junction nucleotides: 13. This CDR3 is CASRLGREFNNEQFF. Written as DNA, the CDR3 is TGTGCCAGTCGCCTTGGGAGGGAGTTTAACAATGAGCAGTTCTTC.

The rearrangement joins TRBV4-1 to TRBJ2-1; 7 bases agree with TRBD2. V was clipped by 4 bases and J by 0 bases; unmatched bases: 3. Germline loops: CDR1 MGHRA, CDR2 YSYEKL. The CDR3 runs to 15 residues. CDR3 nucleotides: TGCGCCAGCAGCCTACGGGGGGACTCCTACAATGAGCAGTTCTTC. Translated, it gives CASSLRGDSYNEQFF.

This clonotype was observed a few times. The chain recombines TRBV20-1 with TRBJ2-3; 11 bases match TRBD2. Losses at the gene ends were 5 bases for V and 3 bases for J; bases not matched to a gene: 10. This CDR3 is built from 16 residues. Germline lookup yields CDR1 DFQATT and CDR2 SNEGSKA (reference sequence). The CDR3 region has the DNA TGCAGTGCTGGGGGGGTAGCGGGGGGGCCTACAGATACGCAGTATTTT. It translates to CSAGGVAGGPTDTQYF.

The rearrangement joins TRBV20-1 to TRBJ2-5; 8 bases are a match to TRBD2. The CDR3 runs to 15 residues. V lost 8 bases to trimming and J lost 7 bases; unmatched junction nucleotides: 18. Germline V gene sequence: CDR1 DFQATT, CDR2 SNEGSKA (reference sequence). The CDR3 coding sequence is TGCAGTCCCCGAAAGGAGGACGGGGGGGCCGGGACCCAGTACTTC. Translating gives CSPRKEDGGAGTQYF.

The chain is built from TRBV5-1 and TRBJ2-7; D possibly uses TRBD1 or TRBD2 (5 bases each). This CDR3 contains 14 residues. V lost 0 bases and J lost 3, with 10 bases in between. From germline, CDR1 is SGHRS and CDR2 YFSETQ. The CDR3 protein is CASSLDGANYEQYF. In DNA, the CDR3 is TGCGCCAGCAGCTTGGACGGGGCCAACTACGAGCAGTACTTC. The whole variable domain, remainder taken from reference TRBV5-1 and TRBJ2-7, is KAGVTQTPRYLIKTRGQQVTLSCSPISGHRSVSWYQQTPGQGLQFLFEYFSETQRNKGNFPGRFSGRQFSNSRSEMNVSTLELGDSALYLCASSLDGANYEQYFGPGTRLTVT.

The chain has TRBV6-1 and TRBJ1-1, with D unresolved. V was cut by 4 bases and J by 5 bases, with 5 bases left in between. Germline values: CDR1 MNHNS, CDR2 SASEGT. CDR3 length equals 11 residues. CDR3 loop: CASSVMTEAFF. The CDR3 region has the DNA TGTGCCAGCAGTGTAATGACTGAAGCTTTCTTT.

The chain joins TRBV19 to TRBJ2-5, with D possibly called TRBD1 or TRBD2 (5 bases each). Looked up from germline, CDR1 is LNHDA and CDR2 is SQIVND (reference sequence). V was cut by 5 bases and J by 5 bases, with 24 bases left in between. This CDR3 region has 17 residues. CDR3 DNA sequence: TGTGCCAGTAGTGTGGCCATACCGGGGCCTGGGCGGGAGACCCAGTACTTC. It is translated as CASSVAIPGPGRETQYF.

V and J are TRBV6-6 and TRBJ2-3; no clear D gene. V was trimmed by 5 bases and J by 2 bases, leaving 5 bases between them. CDR3 length equals 12 residues. Looked up from germline, CDR1 is MNHNY and CDR2 is SVGAGI (reference sequence). CDR3 amino acids: CASSTATDTQYF. The CDR3, as DNA: TGTGCCAGCAGTACGGCCACAGATACGCAGTATTTT.

The chain combines TRBV28 with TRBJ2-7; 9 nucleotides line up with TRBD1. The length of the CDR3 is 15 residues. CDR1 is MDHEN and CDR2 is SYDVKM in the germline V gene. The J segment lost 3 bases and the V segment lost 6 bases, leaving 9 bases of the junction unmatched. The CDR3 reads CASSAAPGQGYEQYF. The DNA for the CDR3 is TGTGCCAGCAGCGCAGCCCCGGGACAGGGCTACGAGCAGTACTTC.

This clonotype was detected a few times. The rearrangement links TRBV9 to TRBJ1-4; 7 bases align to TRBD1. V lost 5 bases and J lost 6; bases outside the gene matches: 7. The CDR3 has 14 residues. The germline V gene encodes CDR1 SGDLS and CDR2 YYNGEE. CDR3 sequence reads: CASSPGGRDEKLFF. DNA for the CDR3: TGTGCCAGCAGTCCAGGGGGAAGGGATGAAAAACTGTTTTTT.

Many counts were recorded for this clonotype. The chain couples TRBV5-5 to TRBJ2-6; D gene ambiguous. Trimming cost V 0 bases and J 4 bases, with 17 bases left between them. Per germline, CDR1 SGHKS and CDR2 YYEKEE (reference sequence). The CDR3 is 18 residues long. CDR3 residues: CASSLGASSSTGANVLTF. The DNA of the CDR3 is TGTGCCAGCAGCTTGGGGGCCTCTTCCTCCACCGGGGCCAACGTCCTGACTTTC.